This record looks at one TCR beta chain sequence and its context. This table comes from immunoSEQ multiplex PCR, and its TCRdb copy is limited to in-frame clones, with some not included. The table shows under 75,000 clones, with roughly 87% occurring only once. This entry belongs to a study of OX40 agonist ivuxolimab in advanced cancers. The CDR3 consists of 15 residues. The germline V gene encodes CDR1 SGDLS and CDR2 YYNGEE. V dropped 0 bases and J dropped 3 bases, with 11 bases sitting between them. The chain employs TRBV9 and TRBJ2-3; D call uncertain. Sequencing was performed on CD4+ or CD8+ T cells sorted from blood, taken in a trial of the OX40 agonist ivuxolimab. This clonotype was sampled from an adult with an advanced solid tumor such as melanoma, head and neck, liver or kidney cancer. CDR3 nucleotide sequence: TGTGCCAGCAGCGTAGGATTAGGTGTGACAGATACGCAGTATTTT. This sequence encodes CASSVGLGVTDTQYF.